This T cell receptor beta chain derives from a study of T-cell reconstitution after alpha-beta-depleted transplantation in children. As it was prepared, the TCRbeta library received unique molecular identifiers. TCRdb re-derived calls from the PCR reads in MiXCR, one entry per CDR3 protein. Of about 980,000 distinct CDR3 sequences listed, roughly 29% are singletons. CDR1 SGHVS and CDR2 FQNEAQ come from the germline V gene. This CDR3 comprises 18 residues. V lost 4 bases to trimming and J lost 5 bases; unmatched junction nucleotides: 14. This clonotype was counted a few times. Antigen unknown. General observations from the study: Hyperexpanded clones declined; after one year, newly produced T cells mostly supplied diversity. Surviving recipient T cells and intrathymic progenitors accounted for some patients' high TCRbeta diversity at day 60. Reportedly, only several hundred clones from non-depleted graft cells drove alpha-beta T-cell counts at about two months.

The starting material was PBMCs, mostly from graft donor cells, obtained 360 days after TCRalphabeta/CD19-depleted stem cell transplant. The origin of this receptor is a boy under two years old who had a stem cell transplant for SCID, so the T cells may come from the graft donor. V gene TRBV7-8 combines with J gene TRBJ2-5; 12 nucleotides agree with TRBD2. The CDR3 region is CASSSSQASGGAWETQYF. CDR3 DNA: TGTGCCAGCAGCTCATCCCAAGCTAGCGGGGGGGCCTGGGAGACCCAGTACTTC.